This T cell receptor (beta chain) derives from a study of blood T cell repertoires in COVID-19. Whole-study context: Acute-phase and convalescent COVID-19 samples originated in the United States, Italy and Spain. T cells, B-cell-depleted T cells, or PBMCs provided the cDNA or gDNA that served as material.

This CDR3 spans 16 amino acids. Trimming removed 6 bases from V and 7 bases from J; junction bases left unmatched: 16. Germline V gene data show CDR1 as SGHRS and CDR2 as YFSETQ. Per the study methods: By means of reference gene primer amplification, nucleated cell counts were estimated. Generated by immunoSEQ multiplex PCR, the TCRdb table keeps only in-frame clones and is missing some. That table gives V, J and clone size, and the DNA gave D and trimming. Altogether some 250,000 clones are present, around 84% being singletons, with the ten largest covering around 4%. The sequenced material came from peripheral blood. This sequence originates from a man aged 55-75 years with acute or convalescent COVID-19. V usage is TRBV5-1 and J usage is TRBJ2-1; TRBD2 agrees at 7 bases. CDR3 in amino acids: CASTGIAGAGMNEQFF. The CDR3 bases are TGCGCCAGCACTGGGATCGCGGGAGCGGGAATGAATGAGCAGTTCTTC.